The clone carrying this T cell receptor beta chain was observed a handful of times. The target antigen is unknown. This CDR3 region has 18 residues. CDR1 and CDR2 (germline): MNHNS, SASEGT. Unmatched junction bases numbered 11, after V lost 6 bases and J lost 0 bases. TCRdb re-called the RT-PCR reads with MiXCR, one entry per CDR3 protein. There are approximately 530,000 distinct CDR3 sequences in the sample; roughly 8.2% occur only once, and about an eighth lies in the top ten. This entry comes from a study of response to subunit inactivated influenza vaccine. Study observations and caveats: With each seasonal influenza vaccination, the authors suggested, few new T cells are recruited.

Here the sequenced sample was PBMCs from blood, taken about 23 months after vaccination. This receptor was identified in a man between 50 and 75 years old who received an inactivated influenza vaccine. The chain carries TRBV6-1 and TRBJ2-1; 10 bases align to TRBD2. CDR3 sequence reads: CASRPRSLAGSSYNEQFF. CDR3 DNA sequence: TGTGCCAGCAGACCCAGATCACTAGCGGGGAGCTCCTACAATGAGCAGTTCTTC.